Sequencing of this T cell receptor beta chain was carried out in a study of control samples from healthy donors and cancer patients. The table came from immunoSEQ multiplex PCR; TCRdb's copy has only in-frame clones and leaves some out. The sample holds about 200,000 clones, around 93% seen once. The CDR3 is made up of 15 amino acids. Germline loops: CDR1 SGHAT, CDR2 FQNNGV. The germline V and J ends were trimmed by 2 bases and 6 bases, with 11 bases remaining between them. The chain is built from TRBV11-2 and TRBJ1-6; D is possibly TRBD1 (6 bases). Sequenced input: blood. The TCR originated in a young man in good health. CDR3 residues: CASSLRPDSNSPLHF. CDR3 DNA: TGTGCCAGCAGCTTACGGCCGGACAGTAATTCACCCCTCCACTTT.